Sequencing of this T cell receptor beta chain was carried out in a study of regulatory T cells in long-lasting Graves disease. Across the whole study: The definition of persistent Graves' disease was over 5 years of antithyroid drugs with positive TSH receptor antibodies.

The CDR3 runs to 13 residues. The V end lost 1 base, the J end lost 5 bases, and 6 bases lay between the germline ends. Per the germline V gene, CDR1 is SGHDN and CDR2 is FVKESK. Time point meaning: persistent/refractory GD, antithyroid drugs over 5 years with positive TRAb. After RNA was extracted from PBMCs, the TCR library was made from it. This clonotype occurred a few times. What it binds is unknown. Study-level findings and limits: Public clonotype sharing was higher in persistent than newly diagnosed patients. Persistent disease preferred TRBV28, TRBJ1-2 and TRBJ2-5; new disease, TRBV20-1 and TRBJ2-1.

Arm-PCR with iRepertoire HTBI primers amplified the CDR3 regions for these TCR beta libraries. From the multiplex PCR reads, TCRdb called clonotypes with MiXCR, one entry per CDR3 protein. Of some 370,000 distinct CDR3 sequences in the sample, around 23% are singletons; the top ten hold 28%. The receptor's source is a woman in her forties with Graves disease. The specimen comprised peripheral blood mononuclear cells (PBMCs), sampled when the disease was refractory, from a patient treated with antithyroid drugs. The chain joins TRBV14 to TRBJ1-5; D is uncertain. The CDR3 spells CASSQVGYQPQHF. In DNA, the CDR3 is TGTGCCAGCAGCCAAGTTGGGTATCAGCCCCAGCATTTT.